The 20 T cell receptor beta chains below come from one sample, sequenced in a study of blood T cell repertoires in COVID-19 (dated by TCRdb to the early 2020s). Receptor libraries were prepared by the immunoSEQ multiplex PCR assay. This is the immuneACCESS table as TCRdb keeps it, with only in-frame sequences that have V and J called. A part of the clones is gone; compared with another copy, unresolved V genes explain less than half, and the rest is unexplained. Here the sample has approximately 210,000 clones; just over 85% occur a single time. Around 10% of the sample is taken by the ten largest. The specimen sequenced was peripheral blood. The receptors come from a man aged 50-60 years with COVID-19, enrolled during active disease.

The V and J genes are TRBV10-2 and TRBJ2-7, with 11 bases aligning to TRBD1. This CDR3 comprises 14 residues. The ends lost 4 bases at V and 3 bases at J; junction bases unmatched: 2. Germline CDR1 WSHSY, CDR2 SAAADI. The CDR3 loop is CASSGTGGNYEQYF. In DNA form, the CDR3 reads TGCGCCAGCAGTGGGACAGGGGGCAACTACGAGCAGTACTTC.

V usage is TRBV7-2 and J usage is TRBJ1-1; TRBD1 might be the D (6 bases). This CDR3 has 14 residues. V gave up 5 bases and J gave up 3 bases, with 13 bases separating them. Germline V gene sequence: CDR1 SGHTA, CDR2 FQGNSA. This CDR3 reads CASSVQGGDTEAFF. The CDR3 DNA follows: TGTGCCAGCAGCGTACAGGGTGGGGACACTGAAGCTTTCTTT.

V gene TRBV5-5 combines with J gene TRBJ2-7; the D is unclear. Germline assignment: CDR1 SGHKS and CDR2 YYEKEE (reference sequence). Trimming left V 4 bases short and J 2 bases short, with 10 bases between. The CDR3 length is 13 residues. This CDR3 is CASSLGSTYEQYF. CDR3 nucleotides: TGTGCCAGCAGCCTCGGGTCTACCTACGAGCAGTACTTC.

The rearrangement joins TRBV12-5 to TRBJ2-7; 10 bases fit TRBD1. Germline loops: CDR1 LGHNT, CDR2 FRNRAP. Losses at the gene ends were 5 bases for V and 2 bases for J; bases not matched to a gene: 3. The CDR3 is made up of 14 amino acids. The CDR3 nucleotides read TGTGCTAGTGGTCCGGGACAGGGGACCTACGAGCAGTACTTC. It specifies CASGPGQGTYEQYF.

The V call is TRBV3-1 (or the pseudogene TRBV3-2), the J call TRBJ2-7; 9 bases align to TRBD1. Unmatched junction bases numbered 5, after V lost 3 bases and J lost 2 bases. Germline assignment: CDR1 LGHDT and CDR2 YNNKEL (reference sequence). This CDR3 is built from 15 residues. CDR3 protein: CASSQPGTGTYEQYF. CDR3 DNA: TGTGCCAGCAGCCAGCCCGGGACAGGGACCTACGAGCAGTACTTC.

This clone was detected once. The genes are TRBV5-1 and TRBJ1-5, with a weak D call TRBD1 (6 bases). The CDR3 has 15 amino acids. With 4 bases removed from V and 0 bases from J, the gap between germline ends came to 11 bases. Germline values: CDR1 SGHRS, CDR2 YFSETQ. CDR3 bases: TGCGCCAGCAGCACGGACAGTGGTAGCAATCAGCCCCAGCATTTT. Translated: CASSTDSGSNQPQHF. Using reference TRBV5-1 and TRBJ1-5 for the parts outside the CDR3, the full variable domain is KAGVTQTPRYLIKTRGQQVTLSCSPISGHRSVSWYQQTPGQGLQFLFEYFSETQRNKGNFPGRFSGRQFSNSRSEMNVSTLELGDSALYLCASSTDSGSNQPQHFGDGTRLSIL.

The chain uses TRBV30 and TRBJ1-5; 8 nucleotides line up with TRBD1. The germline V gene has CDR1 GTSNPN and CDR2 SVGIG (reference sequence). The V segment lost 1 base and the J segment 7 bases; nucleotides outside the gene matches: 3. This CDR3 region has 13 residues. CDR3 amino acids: CAWSGTGQQPQHF. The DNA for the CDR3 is TGTGCCTGGAGTGGGACAGGGCAACAGCCCCAGCATTTT.

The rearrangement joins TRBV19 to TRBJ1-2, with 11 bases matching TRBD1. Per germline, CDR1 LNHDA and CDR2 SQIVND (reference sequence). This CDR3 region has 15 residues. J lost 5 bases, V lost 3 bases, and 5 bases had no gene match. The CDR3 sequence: CASSMGTGGTYGYTF. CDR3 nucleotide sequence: TGTGCCAGTAGTATGGGGACAGGGGGGACATATGGCTACACCTTC. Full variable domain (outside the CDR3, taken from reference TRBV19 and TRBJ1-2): DGGITQSPKYLFRKEGQNVTLSCEQNLNHDAMYWYRQDPGQGLRLIYYSQIVNDFQKGDIAEGYSVSREKKESFPLTVTSAQKNPTAFYLCASSMGTGGTYGYTFGSGTRLTVV.

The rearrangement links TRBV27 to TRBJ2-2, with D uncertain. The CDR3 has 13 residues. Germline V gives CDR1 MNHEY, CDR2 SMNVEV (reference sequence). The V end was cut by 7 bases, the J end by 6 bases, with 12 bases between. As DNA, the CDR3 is TGTGCCAGCACTCTCAGCGTGCCCGGGGAGCTGTTTTTT. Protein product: CASTLSVPGELFF.

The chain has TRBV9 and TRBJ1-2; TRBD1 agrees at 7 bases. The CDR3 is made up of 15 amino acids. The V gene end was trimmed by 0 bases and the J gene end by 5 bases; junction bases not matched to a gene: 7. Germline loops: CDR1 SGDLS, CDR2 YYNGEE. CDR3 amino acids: CASSVDVDRSYGYTF. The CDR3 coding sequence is TGTGCCAGCAGCGTAGACGTGGACAGGTCGTATGGCTACACCTTC.

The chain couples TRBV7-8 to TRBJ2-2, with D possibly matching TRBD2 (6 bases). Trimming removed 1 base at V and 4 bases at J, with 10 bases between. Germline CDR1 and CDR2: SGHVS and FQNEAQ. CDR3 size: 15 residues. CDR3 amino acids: CASSLGRGFTGELFF. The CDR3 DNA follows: TGTGCCAGCAGCTTAGGGCGGGGATTCACCGGGGAGCTGTTTTTT.

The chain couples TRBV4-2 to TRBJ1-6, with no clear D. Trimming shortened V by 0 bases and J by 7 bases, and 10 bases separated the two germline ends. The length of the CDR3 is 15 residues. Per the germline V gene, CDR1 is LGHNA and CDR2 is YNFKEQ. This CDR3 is CASSQDGRSNSPLHF. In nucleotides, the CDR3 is TGTGCCAGCAGCCAAGATGGGAGGTCCAATTCACCCCTCCACTTT.

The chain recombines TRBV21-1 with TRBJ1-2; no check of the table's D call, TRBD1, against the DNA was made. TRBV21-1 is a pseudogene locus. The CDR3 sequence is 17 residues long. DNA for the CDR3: TGTGCCAGCAGGCTAACCCAGGGGGTGACTGTTAGCTATGGCTACACCTTC. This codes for CASRLTQGVTVSYGYTF.

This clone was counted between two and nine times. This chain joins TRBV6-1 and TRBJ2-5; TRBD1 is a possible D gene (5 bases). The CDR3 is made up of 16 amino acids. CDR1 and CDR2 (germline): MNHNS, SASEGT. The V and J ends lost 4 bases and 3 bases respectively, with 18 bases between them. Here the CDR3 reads CASSGAEIQGKETQYF. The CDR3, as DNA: TGTGCCAGCAGTGGCGCGGAAATCCAGGGTAAAGAGACCCAGTACTTC.

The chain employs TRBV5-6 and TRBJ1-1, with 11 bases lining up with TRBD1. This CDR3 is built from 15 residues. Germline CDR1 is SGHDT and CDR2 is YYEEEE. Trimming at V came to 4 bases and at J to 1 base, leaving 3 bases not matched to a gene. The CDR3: CASSGDRGTNTEAFF. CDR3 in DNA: TGTGCCAGCAGCGGGGACAGGGGGACGAACACTGAAGCTTTCTTT.

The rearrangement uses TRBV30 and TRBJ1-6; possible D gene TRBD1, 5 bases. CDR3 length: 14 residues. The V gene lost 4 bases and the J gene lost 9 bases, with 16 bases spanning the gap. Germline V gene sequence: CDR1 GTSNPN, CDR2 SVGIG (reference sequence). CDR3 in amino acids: CAWNTRQGTSPLHF. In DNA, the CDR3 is TGTGCCTGGAATACTCGGCAGGGTACTTCACCCCTCCACTTT.

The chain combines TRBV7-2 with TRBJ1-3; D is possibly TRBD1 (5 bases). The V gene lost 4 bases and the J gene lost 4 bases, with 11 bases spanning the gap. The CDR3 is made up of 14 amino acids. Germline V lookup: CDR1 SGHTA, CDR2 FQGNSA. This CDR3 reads CASSSTGAGNTIYF. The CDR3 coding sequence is TGTGCCAGCAGCTCAACAGGCGCAGGAAACACCATATATTTT.

The CDR3 region has the DNA TGTGCCAGCAGCGCAAGTCAGGGCTCTGGAAACACCATATATTTT. Its protein product is CASSASQGSGNTIYF. V is TRBV9 and J is TRBJ1-3; TRBD1 is a possible D gene (5 bases). Deletions cut 3 bases from V and 0 bases from J, with 10 bases between. The CDR3 has 15 amino acids. Germline V gene sequence: CDR1 SGDLS, CDR2 YYNGEE.

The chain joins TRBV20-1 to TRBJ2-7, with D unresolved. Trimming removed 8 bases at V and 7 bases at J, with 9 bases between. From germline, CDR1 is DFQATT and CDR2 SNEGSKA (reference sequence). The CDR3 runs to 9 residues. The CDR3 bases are TGCAGTATCGGGTGGGAGCAGTACTTC. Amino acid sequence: CSIGWEQYF.

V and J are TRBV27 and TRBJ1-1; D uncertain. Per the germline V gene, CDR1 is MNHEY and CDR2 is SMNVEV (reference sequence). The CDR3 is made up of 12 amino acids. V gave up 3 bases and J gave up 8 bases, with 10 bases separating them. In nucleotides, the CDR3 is TGTGCCAGCAGTTTTTCGGGTCGCGAAGCTTTCTTT. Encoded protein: CASSFSGREAFF.